The next 19 T cell receptor beta chains were all read from a single sample in a study of shared clonotypes between healthy human individuals. Sequenced by immunoSEQ multiplex PCR; TCRdb stores in-frame clones only, minus some. The sample holds some 1.5 million clones, over 95% seen once. The sequencing sample was made of naive CD4+ T cells sorted from blood. Subset specified: CD45RA+ positively selected. These receptors originate from a man younger than 40 in good health.

This chain connects TRBV28 to TRBJ1-5, with a tentative D call TRBD1 (6 bases). Germline CDR1 is MDHEN and CDR2 is SYDVKM. V was pared by 3 bases and J by 4 bases, with 13 bases between. This CDR3 comprises 15 residues. DNA of the CDR3: TGTGCCAGCAGTTTCCGGCAGGGGAGAAATCAGCCCCAGCATTTT. It translates to CASSFRQGRNQPQHF.

The V call is TRBV18, the J call TRBJ2-1, with 8 bases identical to TRBD2. The germline CDR1 and CDR2 sequences are KGHSH and LQKENI. The CDR3 spans 14 residues. V shed 6 bases, J shed 5 bases, and the junction held 6 bases outside the gene matches. CDR3 residues: CASSRGTRDNEQFF. The CDR3, as DNA: TGTGCCAGCTCCCGGGGGACTAGGGACAATGAGCAGTTCTTC.

This chain uses TRBV19 with TRBJ1-2; TRBD1 agrees at 12 bases. CDR1 is LNHDA, CDR2 SQIVND, per germline (reference sequence). V gave up 9 bases and J gave up 5 bases; unmatched junction bases: 10. The CDR3 runs to 15 residues. The CDR3 loop is CASPPGTGGGYGYTF. DNA for the CDR3: TGTGCCAGCCCTCCTGGGACAGGGGGCGGGTATGGCTACACCTTC.

The chain joins TRBV4-3 to TRBJ2-7; 10 nucleotides match TRBD1. CDR3 length: 18 residues. CDR1 LGHNA and CDR2 YSLEER come from the germline V gene. V was pared by 2 bases and J by 2 bases, with 12 bases of the junction left unmatched. CDR3 in amino acids: CASSQNPGQGFWPYEQYF. The CDR3 bases are TGCGCCAGCAGCCAAAACCCGGGACAGGGGTTTTGGCCCTACGAGCAGTACTTC.

The chain carries TRBV4-1 and TRBJ2-1; 8 bases align to TRBD2. CDR1 and CDR2 (germline): MGHRA, YSYEKL. The junction had 8 bases not matched to a gene; V was cut back by 5 bases and J by 2 bases. The CDR3 sequence is 16 residues long. The CDR3 sequence: CASSLSLAGTYNEQFF. CDR3 nucleotides: TGCGCCAGCAGCTTGTCCTTAGCGGGGACCTACAATGAGCAGTTCTTC.

V usage is TRBV10-1 and J usage is TRBJ2-5, with 8 bases lining up with TRBD1. The CDR3 length is 14 residues. Looked up from germline, CDR1 is WNHNN and CDR2 is SYGVQD (reference sequence). The J segment lost 5 bases and the V segment lost 9 bases, leaving 11 bases of the junction unmatched. CDR3 in DNA: TGCGCCAGTTCGAATTCGACAGGGGTGGAGACCCAGTACTTC. Residues: CASSNSTGVETQYF.

The chain couples TRBV9 to TRBJ1-2; 7 bases are shared with TRBD1. This CDR3 is built from 14 residues. The trim removed 6 bases at V and 2 bases at J, leaving 7 bases unmatched. Germline CDR1 SGDLS, CDR2 YYNGEE. DNA of the CDR3: TGTGCCAGCACCTTCCTGACAGGGAACTATGGCTACACCTTC. This encodes CASTFLTGNYGYTF.

The chain links TRBV13 to TRBJ2-1, with TRBD2 matching over 12 bases. The junction had 11 bases not matched to a gene; V was cut back by 7 bases and J by 7 bases. Per the germline V gene, CDR1 is PRHDT and CDR2 is FYEKMQ (reference sequence). The length of the CDR3 is 16 residues. The chain's CDR3 is CASTPTGGLAGNEQFF. CDR3 nucleotides: TGTGCCAGCACCCCCACAGGAGGACTAGCGGGGAATGAGCAGTTCTTC.

The chain uses TRBV19 and TRBJ2-1, with D possibly matching TRBD1 (6 bases). In germline, CDR1 is LNHDA, CDR2 SQIVND (reference sequence). V shed 6 bases and J shed 3 bases, with 12 bases lying between them. The CDR3 runs 14 residues. Written as DNA, the CDR3 is TGTGCCAGTAGGGATACAGGGATCTACAATGAGCAGTTCTTC. This encodes CASRDTGIYNEQFF.

The chain carries TRBV7-2 and TRBJ1-3; D not certain. The germline CDR1 and CDR2 sequences are SGHTA and FQGNSA. This CDR3 contains 17 residues. Trimming left V 1 base short and J 0 bases short, with 13 bases between. CDR3 loop: CASSLGGGPFSGNTIYF. The CDR3 DNA is TGTGCCAGCAGCTTAGGTGGCGGACCATTCTCTGGAAACACCATATATTTT.

This rearrangement joins TRBV29-1 to TRBJ1-2; D may be TRBD1 (6 bases). The CDR3 extends over 11 amino acids. V lost 6 bases to trimming and J lost 6 bases, with 11 bases between them. Germline assignment: CDR1 SQVTM and CDR2 ANQGSEA. The CDR3 region has the DNA TGCAGCGTACAGGGATCGGATGGCTACACCTTC. Translation: CSVQGSDGYTF.

About this clone: Other DNA sequences in the sample encode the same CDR3. The chain carries TRBV18 and TRBJ2-3; 10 bases are a match to TRBD2. The V gene end was trimmed by 3 bases and the J gene end by 2 bases; junction bases not matched to a gene: 2. Germline-derived CDR1 and CDR2 are KGHSH and LQKENI. The CDR3 covers 15 residues. The CDR3 here is CASSPLAGATDTQYF. The CDR3 DNA reads TGTGCCAGCTCACCTCTAGCGGGAGCCACAGATACGCAGTATTTT.

The J gene is TRBJ1-5, the V gene TRBV19, with D tentatively TRBD1 (5 bases). Trimming pared 8 bases from V and 2 bases from J, leaving 19 bases between. The CDR3 spans 16 residues. The germline gives CDR1 LNHDA, CDR2 SQIVND (reference sequence). CDR3 residues: CASHSGRGLGNQPQHF. The DNA for the CDR3 is TGTGCCAGTCACTCCGGGAGGGGTTTGGGCAATCAGCCCCAGCATTTT.

The V call is TRBV6-5, the J call TRBJ1-2, with 10 bases fitting TRBD1. This CDR3 is 14 amino acids long. V was pared by 3 bases and J by 7 bases, with 5 bases of the junction left unmatched. Germline V gives CDR1 MNHEY, CDR2 SVGAGI. The chain's CDR3 is CASSYGTGAGGYTF. For the CDR3, the DNA is TGTGCCAGCAGTTATGGGACAGGGGCGGGTGGCTACACCTTC.

This clone appeared once. The chain employs TRBV28 and TRBJ1-4, with 8 bases that match TRBD1. Germline CDR1 is MDHEN and CDR2 is SYDVKM. V was clipped by 3 bases and J by 1 base; unmatched bases: 10. The CDR3 has 18 amino acids. In nucleotides, the CDR3 is TGTGCCAGCAGTTTCTTCAGGGGGCGCTGGGAAACTAATGAAAAACTGTTTTTT. This translates into CASSFFRGRWETNEKLFF.

V usage is TRBV5-1 and J usage is TRBJ2-7; no clear D gene. V dropped 9 bases and J dropped 0 bases, with 19 bases sitting between them. CDR1 and CDR2 (germline): SGHRS, YFSETQ. The CDR3 spans 15 residues. The CDR3 sequence: CAIRNFPQSSYEQYF. For the CDR3, the DNA is TGCGCCATCAGAAATTTCCCTCAAAGCTCCTACGAGCAGTACTTC.

The CDR3 DNA reads TGTGCCATCGCCTCTGGGACAGGGACTAGCTCCTACGAGCAGTACTTC. Translated, it gives CAIASGTGTSSYEQYF. This rearrangement joins TRBV7-9 to TRBJ2-7; maybe TRBD1 (9 bases). Germline values: CDR1 SEHNR, CDR2 FQNEAQ (reference sequence). Trimming took 10 bases from V and 0 from J, leaving 22 bases between them. This CDR3 is built from 16 residues. The full variable domain, completed using reference TRBV7-9 and TRBJ2-7, is DTGVSQNPRHKITKRGQNVTFRCDPISEHNRLYWYRQTLGQGPEFLTYFQNEAQLEKSRLLSDRFSAERPKGSFSTLEIQRTEQGDSAMYLCAIASGTGTSSYEQYFGPGTRLTVT.

DNA of the CDR3: TGTGCCAGCAGCCCAGACGGGGCGGCGAGCTATGAGCAGTTCTTC. It codes for CASSPDGAASYEQFF. The chain employs TRBV9 and TRBJ2-1; either TRBD1 or TRBD2 may supply D (5 bases each). Germline loops: CDR1 SGDLS, CDR2 YYNGEE. V was shortened by 4 bases and J by 8 bases, with 19 bases between the two germline ends. The CDR3 length is 15 residues.

This chain links TRBV10-2 with TRBJ2-7; D is possibly TRBD1 (6 bases). The CDR3 has 15 residues. Trimming removed 5 bases from V and 0 bases from J, with 14 bases in between. Germline V lookup: CDR1 WSHSY, CDR2 SAAADI. CDR3 protein: CASSNQGLSSYEQYF. The DNA for the CDR3 is TGCGCCAGCAGTAACCAGGGGCTGAGCTCCTACGAGCAGTACTTC.